These 19 T cell receptor beta chains share one sample of origin, sequenced in a study of shared clonotypes between healthy human individuals. The table came from immunoSEQ multiplex PCR; TCRdb's copy has only in-frame clones and leaves some out. There are about 1.4 million clones in the sample; roughly 95% occur only once, and about 1% lies in the top ten. Sequencing was performed on naive CD4+ T cells sorted from blood. Subset reported: CD45RA+ positively selected. Every receptor here comes from a man aged 25-45 years in good health.

The chain carries TRBV7-2 and TRBJ2-1, with 9 bases fitting TRBD2. Germline CDR1 SGHTA, CDR2 FQGNSA. V lost 1 base to trimming and J lost 10 bases; unmatched junction nucleotides: 11. The CDR3 extends over 16 amino acids. CDR3 in DNA: TGTGCCAGCAGCTTAGGGGTCGGAGTAGCGGGAGCGGAGCAGTTCTTC. As protein: CASSLGVGVAGAEQFF.

The rearrangement uses TRBV7-9 and TRBJ1-5; D unresolved. The germline V and J ends were trimmed by 7 bases and 2 bases, with 12 bases remaining between them. Germline-derived CDR1 and CDR2 are SEHNR and FQNEAQ (reference sequence). This CDR3 spans 14 amino acids. The CDR3 here is CASTPRDGNQPQHF. Here the CDR3 DNA reads TGTGCCAGCACCCCAAGGGATGGCAATCAGCCCCAGCATTTT.

On this clone: The same CDR3 can be traced to other DNA sequences in this sample. The chain carries TRBV7-2 and TRBJ2-1; D is unresolved. V lost 0 bases and J lost 7, with 4 bases in between. Germline CDR1 reads SGHTA; CDR2 reads FQGNSA. The CDR3 length is 12 residues. DNA of the CDR3: TGTGCCAGCAGCTTAGCCCTGAATGAGCAGTTCTTC. Protein sequence: CASSLALNEQFF.

This clone appeared once. The genes are TRBV5-4 and TRBJ2-3, with unresolved D. The ends were cut back, 4 bases at V and 0 bases at J, with 9 bases in the middle. Looked up from germline, CDR1 is SGHNT and CDR2 is YYREEE (reference sequence). The CDR3 length is 14 residues. For the CDR3, the DNA is TGTGCCAGCAGCGCCCTGACTAGCACAGATACGCAGTATTTT. Its protein product is CASSALTSTDTQYF. Supplemented by reference TRBV5-4 and TRBJ2-3, the full variable domain reads ETGVTQSPTHLIKTRGQQVTLRCSSQSGHNTVSWYQQALGQGPQFIFQYYREEENGRGNFPPRFSGLQFPNYSSELNVNALELDDSALYLCASSALTSTDTQYFGPGTRLTVL.

This chain joins TRBV7-6 and TRBJ2-6; 9 bases line up with TRBD1. The CDR3 has 16 amino acids. CDR1 and CDR2 from the germline V gene are SGHVS and FNYEAQ. V shed 8 bases, J shed 0 bases, and the junction held 5 bases outside the gene matches. The CDR3 sequence: CASGTGIFSGANVLTF. CDR3 bases: TGTGCCAGCGGGACAGGGATCTTCTCTGGGGCCAACGTCCTGACTTTC.

The V call is TRBV5-1, the J call TRBJ2-6; D is perhaps TRBD1 (6 bases). This CDR3 contains 18 residues. Trimming shortened V by 4 bases and J by 0 bases, and 17 bases separated the two germline ends. Germline CDR1 and CDR2: SGHRS and YFSETQ. This CDR3 is CASSAFEGTTSGANVLTF. The CDR3 nucleotides read TGCGCCAGCAGCGCCTTTGAGGGGACAACCTCTGGGGCCAACGTCCTGACTTTC.

V usage is TRBV6-6 and J usage is TRBJ2-3; 8 bases fit TRBD1. The V segment lost 8 bases and the J segment 3 bases; nucleotides outside the gene matches: 7. The CDR3 extends over 14 amino acids. The V gene's germline CDR1 is MNHNY and CDR2 SVGAGI (reference sequence). CDR3 in amino acids: CASVWTGITDTQYF. CDR3 in DNA: TGTGCCAGCGTCTGGACAGGGATAACAGATACGCAGTATTTT.

The gene calls are TRBV28 and TRBJ1-2; no definite D call. The germline gives CDR1 MDHEN, CDR2 SYDVKM. CDR3 length equals 11 residues. V was pared by 6 bases and J by 11 bases, with 13 bases between. DNA of the CDR3: TGTGCCAGCAGAAATGGACCGGTGTACACCTTC. It yields the protein CASRNGPVYTF.

The rearrangement joins TRBV28 to TRBJ2-2; no reliable D call. The germline CDR1 and CDR2 sequences are MDHEN and SYDVKM. V was shortened by 2 bases and J by 4 bases, with 14 bases between the two germline ends. The CDR3 spans 16 residues. Here the CDR3 reads CASSLRRIPPTGELFF. DNA for the CDR3: TGTGCCAGCAGTTTACGCCGGATCCCCCCCACCGGGGAGCTGTTTTTT.

The chain couples TRBV7-9 to TRBJ2-1, with a possible D match to TRBD2 (5 bases). Per the germline V gene, CDR1 is SEHNR and CDR2 is FQNEAQ (reference sequence). V gave up 2 bases and J gave up 7 bases, with 12 bases separating them. The CDR3 runs 14 residues. As DNA, the CDR3 is TGTGCCAGCAGCTTATCGGGGATGAGTAATGAGCAGTTCTTC. This codes for CASSLSGMSNEQFF.

The rearrangement uses TRBV9 and TRBJ2-5; 10 positions agree with TRBD2. The CDR3 covers 15 residues. The J segment lost 5 bases and the V segment lost 4 bases, leaving 8 bases of the junction unmatched. Germline CDR1 reads SGDLS; CDR2 reads YYNGEE. The CDR3 sequence: CASSTAGGHGETQYF. DNA of the CDR3: TGTGCCAGCAGCACAGCGGGAGGGCATGGGGAGACCCAGTACTTC.

The chain links TRBV30 to TRBJ1-3, with D hard to call. CDR3 length: 14 residues. Germline CDR1 reads GTSNPN; CDR2 reads SVGIG (reference sequence). Trimming took 6 bases from V and 0 from J, leaving 12 bases between them. In nucleotides, the CDR3 is TGTGCCTGCCCCAGACGGGGCTCTGGAAACACCATATATTTT. It encodes CACPRRGSGNTIYF.

This clone was seen only once. The chain joins TRBV29-1 to TRBJ2-4; 10 positions agree with TRBD1. The germline V gene has CDR1 SQVTM and CDR2 ANQGSEA. This CDR3 comprises 15 residues. Losses at the gene ends were 4 bases for V and 5 bases for J; bases not matched to a gene: 8. CDR3 region: CSVARSGTGENIQYF. The CDR3 DNA follows: TGCAGCGTTGCTCGAAGTGGGACAGGGGAAAACATTCAGTACTTC.

This chain connects TRBV9 to TRBJ2-1; D is ambiguous. Trimming cost V 7 bases and J 0 bases, with 11 bases left between them. CDR1 is SGDLS and CDR2 is YYNGEE in the germline V gene. This CDR3 contains 14 residues. CDR3 sequence: CASGYLSSYNEQFF. CDR3 coding DNA: TGTGCCAGCGGGTACCTAAGCTCCTACAATGAGCAGTTCTTC.

The chain combines TRBV6-1 with TRBJ2-2; 7 bases line up with TRBD1. The V gene end was trimmed by 6 bases and the J gene end by 6 bases; junction bases not matched to a gene: 4. Germline V gene sequence: CDR1 MNHNS, CDR2 SASEGT. CDR3 length: 13 amino acids. CDR3 sequence: CASRRDRAGELFF. CDR3 DNA sequence: TGTGCCAGCAGAAGAGACAGGGCCGGGGAGCTGTTTTTT.

This sequence joins TRBV5-1 and TRBJ2-5; a possible D gene is TRBD1 (5 bases). Deletions cut 4 bases from V and 5 bases from J, with 12 bases between. Germline-derived CDR1 and CDR2 are SGHRS and YFSETQ. CDR3 length: 13 amino acids. Here the CDR3 DNA reads TGCGCCAGCAGCCAGGGCCCTGCGGAGACCCAGTACTTC. Protein: CASSQGPAETQYF. Full variable domain (outside the CDR3, taken from reference TRBV5-1 and TRBJ2-5): KAGVTQTPRYLIKTRGQQVTLSCSPISGHRSVSWYQQTPGQGLQFLFEYFSETQRNKGNFPGRFSGRQFSNSRSEMNVSTLELGDSALYLCASSQGPAETQYFGPGTRLLVL.

The V gene is TRBV19, the J gene TRBJ2-1, with TRBD2 matching 13 bases. The CDR3 length is 17 residues. Germline V lookup: CDR1 LNHDA, CDR2 SQIVND (reference sequence). V shed 3 bases and J 6 bases; nucleotides not matched to a gene: 8. For the CDR3, the DNA is TGTGCCAGTAGTATTACTAGCGGGAGGGCCGCGGGCAATGAGCAGTTCTTC. Its protein is CASSITSGRAAGNEQFF.

CDR3 amino acids: CSATYNEKLFF. The CDR3 nucleotides are TGCAGTGCTACTTATAATGAAAAACTGTTTTTT. The rearrangement links TRBV20-1 to TRBJ1-4; the D is unclear. Trimming shortened V by 4 bases and J by 4 bases, and 4 bases separated the two germline ends. This CDR3 has 11 residues. Germline-derived CDR1 and CDR2 are DFQATT and SNEGSKA (reference sequence).

The chain recombines TRBV19 with TRBJ2-3; tentatively, D is TRBD1 or TRBD2 (6 bases each). The V gene's germline CDR1 is LNHDA and CDR2 SQIVND (reference sequence). The CDR3 is made up of 16 amino acids. V gave up 1 base and J gave up 0 bases, with 11 bases separating them. The CDR3, as DNA: TGTGCCAGTAGTATAGCGGGGGCGGAAAGCACAGATACGCAGTATTTT. Protein: CASSIAGAESTDTQYF.